The clone carrying this T cell receptor (beta chain) has a handful of counts. The CDR3 consists of 15 residues. The V end was cut by 5 bases, the J end by 5 bases, with 17 bases between. Germline CDR1 is MNHEY and CDR2 is SVGAGI. The sample belongs to a study of control samples from healthy donors and cancer patients. TCRdb's table, derived via immunoSEQ multiplex PCR, lists solely in-frame clones and lacks some. The sample records 6,000 to 8,500 clones, over 70% being singletons. Sequenced input: formalin-fixed, paraffin-embedded tissue. This rearrangement joins TRBV6-5 to TRBJ2-3, with D unclear. This TCR was sampled from a male donor with melanoma. DNA for the CDR3: TGTGCCAGCAGTACCGATCTTTGGACCGTAGATACGCAGTATTTT. Amino acids: CASSTDLWTVDTQYF.